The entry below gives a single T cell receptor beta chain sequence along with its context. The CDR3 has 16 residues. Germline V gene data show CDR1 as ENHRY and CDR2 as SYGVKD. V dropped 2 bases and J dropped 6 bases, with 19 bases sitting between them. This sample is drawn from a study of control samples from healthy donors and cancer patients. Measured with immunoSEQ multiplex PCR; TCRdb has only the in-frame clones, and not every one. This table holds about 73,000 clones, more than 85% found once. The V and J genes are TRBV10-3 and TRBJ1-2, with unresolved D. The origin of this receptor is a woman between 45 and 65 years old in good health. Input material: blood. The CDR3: CAISEQAGRRGHGYTF. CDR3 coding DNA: TGTGCCATCAGTGAGCAGGCAGGCCGGCGAGGCCATGGCTACACCTTC.